These 7 T cell receptor beta chains share one sample of origin, sequenced in a study of control samples from healthy donors and cancer patients. Libraries were prepared by immunoSEQ multiplex PCR; TCRdb keeps only in-frame clonotypes and omits some of them. This sample has 75,000 to 90,000 clones, with around nine tenths found just once. The sequencing sample was made of blood. Receptors were obtained from a man aged 25-40 years in good health.

The V call is TRBV19, the J call TRBJ1-2, with 8 bases fitting TRBD1. CDR3 length equals 15 residues. With V trimmed by 3 bases and J by 7 bases, 10 bases remained unmatched. Per germline, CDR1 LNHDA and CDR2 SQIVND (reference sequence). CDR3 coding DNA: TGTGCCAGTAGTATGCTGGCAGGGGGCTTCGGTGGCTACACCTTC. As protein: CASSMLAGGFGGYTF.

This chain connects TRBV5-6 to TRBJ1-2, with D perhaps TRBD1 (6 bases). With 2 bases removed from V and 0 bases from J, the gap between germline ends came to 11 bases. Germline V lookup: CDR1 SGHDT, CDR2 YYEEEE. The CDR3 consists of 15 residues. The DNA for the CDR3 is TGTGCCAGCAGCTTAATCCAGGGGCCTAACTATGGCTACACCTTC. Translated: CASSLIQGPNYGYTF.

The chain combines TRBV19 with TRBJ2-1; 10 bases fit TRBD2. The CDR3 consists of 14 residues. The ends lost 7 bases at V and 3 bases at J; junction bases unmatched: 3. Germline V lookup: CDR1 LNHDA, CDR2 SQIVND (reference sequence). CDR3 DNA sequence: TGTGCCAGTAAAGCTAGCGGGGGCTACAATGAGCAGTTCTTC. This translates into CASKASGGYNEQFF. The full variable domain, its missing parts supplied by reference TRBV19 and TRBJ2-1, is DGGITQSPKYLFRKEGQNVTLSCEQNLNHDAMYWYRQDPGQGLRLIYYSQIVNDFQKGDIAEGYSVSREKKESFPLTVTSAQKNPTAFYLCASKASGGYNEQFFGPGTRLTVL.

The CDR3 nucleotides are TGTGCCAGCAGCAAACCGGGGGAGGAGGTTGCTAACTATGGCTACACCTTC. This sequence encodes CASSKPGEEVANYGYTF. The gene calls are TRBV21-1 and TRBJ1-2. TRBV21-1 is a recognized pseudogene. This CDR3 is 17 amino acids long.

This clone has a handful of counts. V and J are TRBV9 and TRBJ2-3; D may be TRBD1 or TRBD2 (5 bases each). Trimming took off 4 bases at V and 8 bases at J, with 23 bases between the two ends. This CDR3 has 16 residues. Per the germline V gene, CDR1 is SGDLS and CDR2 is YYNGEE. The chain's CDR3 is CASSTYPDGAGGTQYF. The CDR3 bases are TGTGCCAGCAGCACCTATCCGGACGGGGCTGGGGGTACGCAGTATTTT.

The chain combines TRBV6-1 with TRBJ1-2; possibly TRBD1 for D (5 bases). The CDR3 runs 15 residues. Germline values: CDR1 MNHNS, CDR2 SASEGT. Trimming removed 2 bases from V and 13 bases from J, with 23 bases in between. CDR3 sequence: CASSERTRDPTMGTF. CDR3 in DNA: TGTGCCAGCAGTGAAAGGACCCGGGACCCCACAATGGGCACCTTC.

The rearrangement uses TRBV11-2 and TRBJ1-1; possible D gene TRBD1, 5 bases. The germline V gene has CDR1 SGHAT and CDR2 FQNNGV. The length of the CDR3 is 14 residues. Deletions cut 5 bases from V and 1 base from J, with 11 bases between. The chain's CDR3 is CASSLGVSNTEAFF. Here the CDR3 DNA reads TGTGCCAGCAGCCTAGGGGTTTCGAACACTGAAGCTTTCTTT.